This T cell receptor (beta chain) is from a study of T-cell reconstitution after alpha-beta-depleted transplantation in children. Construction of the TCRbeta library involved unique molecular identifiers. TCRdb analysed the PCR reads with MiXCR anew, one entry per CDR3 protein. The repertoire holds a few hundred thousand distinct CDR3 sequences, with roughly 18% as singletons. CDR3 length: 16 residues. CDR1 SGHRS and CDR2 YFSETQ come from the germline V gene. Trimming took 4 bases from V and 3 from J; bases not matched to a gene: 10. The J gene is TRBJ1-1, the V gene TRBV5-1, with 9 bases identical to TRBD1. This TCR derives from a human donor who donated a stem cell graft to a child with acute lymphoblastic leukemia. Here the sequenced sample was PBMCs from the stem cell graft donor, taken from the stem cell graft. The CDR3 loop is CASSLRQGGLDTEAFF. CDR3 DNA: TGCGCCAGCAGCCTTCGACAGGGGGGATTGGACACTGAAGCTTTCTTT. The full variable domain, with the rest looked up from reference TRBV5-1 and TRBJ1-1, is KAGVTQTPRYLIKTRGQQVTLSCSPISGHRSVSWYQQTPGQGLQFLFEYFSETQRNKGNFPGRFSGRQFSNSRSEMNVSTLELGDSALYLCASSLRQGGLDTEAFFGQGTRLTVV.